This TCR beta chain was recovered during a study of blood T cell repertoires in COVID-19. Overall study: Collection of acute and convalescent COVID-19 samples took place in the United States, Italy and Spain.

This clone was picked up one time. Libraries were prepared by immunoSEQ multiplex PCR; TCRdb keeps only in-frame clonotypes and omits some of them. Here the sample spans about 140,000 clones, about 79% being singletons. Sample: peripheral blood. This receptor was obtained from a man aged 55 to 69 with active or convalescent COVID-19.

The CDR3 sequence is CASERGYYGYTF. CDR3 sequence (DNA): TGTGCCAGCGAACGGGGGTACTATGGCTACACCTTC. V gene TRBV19 combines with J gene TRBJ1-2, with D possibly matching TRBD1 (5 bases). The germline V and J ends were trimmed by 9 bases and 3 bases, with 11 bases remaining between them. This CDR3 is 12 amino acids long. Germline CDR1 is LNHDA and CDR2 is SQIVND (reference sequence).